Presented here are 29 T cell receptor beta chains from one specimen sequenced in a study of shared clonotypes between healthy human individuals. Sequencing used immunoSEQ multiplex PCR; TCRdb keeps in-frame clones, though not all of them. The table lists fewer than 500,000 clones, nearly 80% of them singletons, with under 15% in the top ten. Specimen: PBMCs. These receptors originate from a woman aged 40 to 50 in good health. Some clones in this sample may be carry-over from other donors' samples.

This clone was counted only a few times. The chain is built from TRBV2 and TRBJ2-2, with 12 bases fitting TRBD1. The CDR3 is 14 residues long. Germline trimming cut 7 bases from V and 6 bases from J; bases unmatched to any gene: 3. Germline V CDR1 and CDR2: SNHLY, FYNNEI. The CDR3 loop reads CASTGTGGSGELFF. CDR3 bases: TGTGCCAGCACCGGGACAGGGGGCTCCGGGGAGCTGTTTTTT.

This rearrangement joins TRBV5-4 to TRBJ1-1, with D hard to call. With 4 bases removed from V and 1 base from J, the gap between germline ends came to 11 bases. Germline V gene sequence: CDR1 SGHNT, CDR2 YYREEE (reference sequence). CDR3 length: 14 amino acids. CDR3 amino acids: CASSPEWGNTEAFF. CDR3 bases: TGTGCCAGCAGCCCCGAATGGGGGAACACTGAAGCTTTCTTT.

The chain employs TRBV6-1 and TRBJ2-7; D remains unclear. Trimming took off 2 bases at V and 2 bases at J, with 13 bases between the two ends. The CDR3 is 15 amino acids. CDR1 MNHNS and CDR2 SASEGT come from the germline V gene. The CDR3 bases are TGTGCCAGCAGTGAACGGGCCAGGAAGCCCTACGAGCAGTACTTC. This gives the protein CASSERARKPYEQYF.

J is TRBJ2-1 and V is TRBV18, with unresolved D. The CDR3 runs to 15 residues. Germline V gene lookup returns CDR1 KGHSH and CDR2 LQKENI. The germline V and J ends were trimmed by 0 bases and 5 bases, with 11 bases remaining between them. CDR3 DNA sequence: TGTGCCAGCTCACCACCGTTGCGCTACGACAATGAGCAGTTCTTC. Protein product: CASSPPLRYDNEQFF.

The V and J genes are TRBV6-4 and TRBJ2-3, with TRBD2 identical over 8 bases. The CDR3 is 14 amino acids. Germline V gene sequence: CDR1 MRHNA, CDR2 SNTAGT. The V and J ends lost 3 bases and 6 bases, in that order; junction bases with no gene match: 5. This chain's CDR3 is CASSEGLGVDTQYF. The CDR3 DNA reads as TGTGCCAGCAGTGAGGGACTAGGGGTGGATACGCAGTATTTT.

Details on this clone: This may stem from a read error, because a much larger clone lies one nucleotide away. The sample carries other DNA sequences with the same CDR3. The chain is built from TRBV25-1 and TRBJ1-1; 9 positions match TRBD1. J was trimmed by 4 bases and V by 6 bases; bases with no gene match: 3. In germline, CDR1 is MGHDK, CDR2 SYGVNS. CDR3 size: 13 residues. DNA of the CDR3: TGTGCCAGCAGCGCGACAGGGGGCACTGAAGCTTTCTTT. It encodes CASSATGGTEAFF.

The chain combines TRBV11-3 with TRBJ1-1, with TRBD1 identical over 9 bases. This CDR3 contains 15 residues. Germline lookup yields CDR1 SGHNT and CDR2 YENEEA. Trimming removed 4 bases from V and 3 bases from J; junction bases left unmatched: 6. As DNA, the CDR3 is TGTGCCAGCAGCTCCGGACAGGGGAGTGACACTGAAGCTTTCTTT. Its translation: CASSSGQGSDTEAFF.

This clone came up a few times. V gene TRBV6-1 combines with J gene TRBJ2-7; possible D gene TRBD2, 6 bases. Deletions cut 10 bases from V and 4 bases from J, with 14 bases between. CDR1 and CDR2 from the germline V gene are MNHNS and SASEGT. This CDR3 region has 12 residues. CDR3 DNA sequence: TGTGCCACACCCGGGAGTCAATACGAGCAGTACTTC. Translating it yields CATPGSQYEQYF.

This clone is a singleton in its sample. The rearrangement joins TRBV25-1 to TRBJ2-7; D unresolved. V lost 4 bases to trimming and J lost 4 bases, with 17 bases between them. From germline, CDR1 is MGHDK and CDR2 SYGVNS. This CDR3 contains 15 residues. The CDR3 here is CASSGSQAVQYEQYF. The CDR3 DNA sequence: TGTGCCAGCAGTGGTAGCCAGGCGGTCCAGTACGAGCAGTACTTC.

This sequence joins TRBV25-1 and TRBJ1-5; D is uncertain. V was shortened by 1 base and J by 11 bases, with 15 bases between the two germline ends. This CDR3 has 14 amino acids. Looked up from germline, CDR1 is MGHDK and CDR2 is SYGVNS. The CDR3, as DNA: TGTGCCAGCAGTGAATCGGGTCCCAACGAGGCCCAGCATTTT. It is translated as CASSESGPNEAQHF.

The rearrangement links TRBV18 to TRBJ2-7, with D tentatively TRBD2 (6 bases). CDR3 size: 15 residues. V lost 2 bases to trimming and J lost 6 bases, with 17 bases between them. Germline loops: CDR1 KGHSH, CDR2 LQKENI. DNA of the CDR3: TGTGCCAGCTCACCAGGGGGAGGCCTGCTTGGCGAGCAGTACTTC. This encodes CASSPGGGLLGEQYF.

The chain carries TRBV9 and TRBJ2-3; tentatively, D is TRBD2 (6 bases). V lost 3 bases to trimming and J lost 4 bases, with 18 bases between them. In germline, CDR1 is SGDLS, CDR2 YYNGEE. This CDR3 contains 16 residues. CDR3 nucleotide sequence: TGTGCCAGCAGCGCATCTAATGCGGGGCTGTCAGATACGCAGTATTTT. Residues: CASSASNAGLSDTQYF. Full variable domain (missing parts from reference TRBV9 and TRBJ2-3): DSGVTQTPKHLITATGQRVTLRCSPRSGDLSVYWYQQSLDQGLQFLIQYYNGEERAKGNILERFSAQQFPDLHSELNLSSLELGDSALYFCASSASNAGLSDTQYFGPGTRLTVL.

The chain recombines TRBV11-1 with TRBJ2-7, with 7 bases aligning to TRBD2. The CDR3 extends over 15 amino acids. The J segment lost 1 base and the V segment lost 3 bases, leaving 6 bases of the junction unmatched. The germline V gene has CDR1 SGHAT and CDR2 FQDESV (reference sequence). CDR3 nucleotides: TGTGCCAGCAGCTTGGTTAGCGGGTTATCCTACGAGCAGTACTTC. Translation gives CASSLVSGLSYEQYF.

This clone was picked up a small number of times. In the same sample, other DNA sequences code for this CDR3. V is TRBV5-1 and J is TRBJ1-1, with D perhaps TRBD1 (5 bases). The CDR3 totals 14 residues. Germline CDR1 SGHRS, CDR2 YFSETQ. Trimming pared 0 bases from V and 0 bases from J, leaving 6 bases between. The CDR3 region has the DNA TGCGCCAGCAGCTTGGGGACATTGAACACTGAAGCTTTCTTT. Protein sequence: CASSLGTLNTEAFF.

Here the CDR3 DNA reads TGTGCCAGCAGTTTTGCCCGGGGGCGGTCGGAGACCCAGTACTTC. It encodes CASSFARGRSETQYF. The V and J genes are TRBV28 and TRBJ2-5, with D tentatively TRBD1 or TRBD2 (6 bases each). Germline V gives CDR1 MDHEN, CDR2 SYDVKM. Trimming took 3 bases from V and 5 from J, leaving 16 bases between them. This CDR3 spans 15 amino acids. Full variable domain (remainder filled in from reference TRBV28 and TRBJ2-5): DVKVTQSSRYLVKRTGEKVFLECVQDMDHENMFWYRQDPGLGLRLIYFSYDVKMKEKGDIPEGYSVSREKKERFSLILESASTNQTSMYLCASSFARGRSETQYFGPGTRLLVL.

The gene calls are TRBV4-2 and TRBJ1-1; weak D call: TRBD1 (6 bases). In germline, CDR1 is LGHNA, CDR2 YNFKEQ. The CDR3 extends over 15 amino acids. The V end was cut by 0 bases, the J end by 1 base, with 9 bases between. CDR3 sequence reads: CASSQDSGENTEAFF. CDR3 coding DNA: TGTGCCAGCAGCCAAGACTCAGGGGAGAACACTGAAGCTTTCTTT.

The CDR3 region has the DNA TGTGCCAGCTCACCACTGGGACAGGGGAGTACTGAAGCTTTCTTT. Translating gives CASSPLGQGSTEAFF. The chain links TRBV18 to TRBJ1-1, with 10 bases identical to TRBD1. The CDR3 is 15 amino acids. V shed 1 base and J 5 bases; nucleotides not matched to a gene: 4. Germline values: CDR1 KGHSH, CDR2 LQKENI.

V and J are TRBV11-3 and TRBJ2-1; 7 bases map to TRBD1. Germline-derived CDR1 and CDR2 are SGHNT and YENEEA. V shed 5 bases and J 6 bases; nucleotides not matched to a gene: 10. This CDR3 is 15 amino acids long. CDR3 nucleotide sequence: TGTGCCAGCAGCGCAAAACCGGGACAGTTCAATGAGCAGTTCTTC. This codes for CASSAKPGQFNEQFF.

The rearrangement uses TRBV25-1 and TRBJ1-1; the D gene is possibly TRBD1 (6 bases). Germline V CDR1 and CDR2: MGHDK, SYGVNS. V was trimmed by 8 bases and J by 1 base, leaving 11 bases between them. The CDR3 runs 13 residues. The CDR3 bases are TGTGCCAGCCGCTGGACAGCGAACACTGAAGCTTTCTTT. Translated, it gives CASRWTANTEAFF.

The chain carries TRBV28 and TRBJ2-1; 8 nucleotides align to TRBD1. This CDR3 has 16 amino acids. Germline assignment: CDR1 MDHEN and CDR2 SYDVKM. The V segment lost 6 bases and the J segment 9 bases; nucleotides outside the gene matches: 16. The CDR3 bases are TGTGCCAGCAGCCCGGCAGGGGGCGCTTATTTGGTTGAGCAGTTCTTC. Protein product: CASSPAGGAYLVEQFF.

V usage is TRBV11-2 and J usage is TRBJ1-1; D is unresolved. Germline assignment: CDR1 SGHAT and CDR2 FQNNGV. The V end was cut by 2 bases, the J end by 5 bases, with 9 bases between. CDR3 length: 13 amino acids. Written as DNA, the CDR3 is TGTGCCAGCAGCTTACAGGAAAGAACTGAAGCTTTCTTT. Its protein product is CASSLQERTEAFF.

V and J are TRBV5-4 and TRBJ2-1; D perhaps matches TRBD1 (5 bases). Trimming removed 3 bases from V and 5 bases from J, with 12 bases in between. The CDR3 length is 14 residues. CDR1 SGHNT and CDR2 YYREEE come from the germline V gene (reference sequence). The CDR3 loop reads CASSSLGHNNEQFF. CDR3 nucleotides: TGTGCCAGCAGCTCCCTCGGACACAACAATGAGCAGTTCTTC.

The V and J genes are TRBV28 and TRBJ1-1, with D perhaps TRBD1 (6 bases). Trimming left V 5 bases short and J 5 bases short, with 9 bases between. The CDR3 is 12 amino acids. Germline V gene data show CDR1 as MDHEN and CDR2 as SYDVKM. CDR3 amino acids: CASSVRGTEAFF. The CDR3 DNA sequence: TGTGCCAGCAGTGTTAGGGGGACTGAAGCTTTCTTT.

This rearrangement joins TRBV5-1 to TRBJ2-5; 7 nucleotides agree with TRBD2. The V segment lost 0 bases and the J segment 1 base; nucleotides outside the gene matches: 6. This CDR3 region has 16 residues. Germline V gene sequence: CDR1 SGHRS, CDR2 YFSETQ. In nucleotides, the CDR3 is TGCGCCAGCAGCTTGGCTCTAGCGGAAGCCCAAGAGACCCAGTACTTC. It codes for CASSLALAEAQETQYF.

The rearrangement joins TRBV19 to TRBJ2-1, with 13 bases lining up with TRBD2. Trimming took 4 bases from V and 8 from J; bases not matched to a gene: 2. The CDR3 is 14 amino acids. CDR1 is LNHDA and CDR2 is SQIVND in the germline V gene (reference sequence). CDR3 DNA sequence: TGTGCCAGTAGTACGACTAGCGGGAGGTATGAGCAGTTCTTC. It specifies CASSTTSGRYEQFF.

This clone was seen a few times. The V gene is TRBV9, the J gene TRBJ1-1, with TRBD1 matching 8 bases. V lost 5 bases and J lost 6; bases outside the gene matches: 9. Germline CDR1 is SGDLS and CDR2 is YYNGEE. The CDR3 loop spans 14 amino acids. This CDR3 is CASRPDRVGAEAFF. The CDR3 DNA reads TGTGCCAGCAGACCGGACAGGGTGGGCGCTGAAGCTTTCTTT.

CDR3 region: CAKRRRGAGETQYF. As DNA, the CDR3 is TGTGCCAAGCGCAGGCGGGGTGCAGGGGAGACCCAGTACTTC. The chain is built from TRBV7-3 and TRBJ2-5; weak D call: TRBD2 (6 bases). Germline V gene data show CDR1 as SGHTA and CDR2 as FQGTGA. V lost 10 bases and J lost 5, with 20 bases in between. The CDR3 runs to 14 residues.

This clone was found once. This chain uses TRBV20-1 with TRBJ2-7; D might be TRBD1 (5 bases). CDR1 and CDR2 from the germline V gene are DFQATT and SNEGSKA (reference sequence). The V end lost 5 bases, the J end lost 4 bases, and 9 bases lay between the germline ends. The CDR3 is 11 amino acids. The DNA for the CDR3 is TGCAGTGCTCGGACATATTACGAGCAGTACTTC. Translating gives CSARTYYEQYF.

The chain joins TRBV28 to TRBJ1-2; D ambiguous. There are 13 residues in the CDR3. The germline V gene has CDR1 MDHEN and CDR2 SYDVKM. Trimming pared 2 bases from V and 8 bases from J, leaving 12 bases between. The CDR3 spells CASSLNYEWGYTF. For the CDR3, the DNA is TGTGCCAGCAGTTTAAACTACGAGTGGGGCTACACCTTC.